Below, 27 T cell receptor beta chains from the same sample are listed, as sequenced in a study of T cell responses to AZD1222 COVID-19 vaccine. Only in-frame clones appear in the TCRdb table, and some are missing; sequencing was by immunoSEQ multiplex PCR. The sample has 140,000 to 150,000 clones; about 90% are singletons. The sequencing used peripheral blood, collected 28 days after the second AZD1222 dose. These receptors were taken from an adult who received the AZD1222 COVID-19 vaccine.

The chain has TRBV18 and TRBJ2-1; tentatively, D is TRBD2 (5 bases). From germline, CDR1 is KGHSH and CDR2 LQKENI. This CDR3 contains 15 residues. Trimming cost V 3 bases and J 0 bases, with 9 bases left between them. The CDR3 spells CASSPTGSSYNEQFF. CDR3 nucleotide sequence: TGTGCCAGCTCACCGACTGGGAGCTCCTACAATGAGCAGTTCTTC. Full variable domain (outside the CDR3, taken from reference TRBV18 and TRBJ2-1): NAGVMQNPRHLVRRRGQEARLRCSPMKGHSHVYWYRQLPEEGLKFMVYLQKENIIDESGMPKERFSAEFPKEGPSILRIQQVVRGDSAAYFCASSPTGSSYNEQFFGPGTRLTVL.

The V call is TRBV9, the J call TRBJ1-3, with 7 bases identical to TRBD1. Germline V CDR1 and CDR2: SGDLS, YYNGEE. CDR3 length: 15 amino acids. V lost 3 bases to trimming and J lost 0 bases; unmatched junction nucleotides: 3. The CDR3 DNA follows: TGTGCCAGCAGCGAGACAGGGAACTCTGGAAACACCATATATTTT. Translated, it gives CASSETGNSGNTIYF.

V gene TRBV19 combines with J gene TRBJ2-1, with D possibly being TRBD1 or TRBD2 (5 bases each). From germline, CDR1 is LNHDA and CDR2 SQIVND (reference sequence). The CDR3 has 16 residues. The ends were cut back, 3 bases at V and 5 bases at J, with 17 bases in the middle. CDR3 residues: CASSINGGAVHNEQFF. The DNA for the CDR3 is TGTGCCAGTAGTATTAATGGGGGAGCGGTGCACAATGAGCAGTTCTTC.

This chain links TRBV7-9 with TRBJ2-1; no clear D. The CDR3 length is 13 residues. Germline values: CDR1 SEHNR, CDR2 FQNEAQ (reference sequence). The V end lost 2 bases, the J end lost 6 bases, and 8 bases lay between the germline ends. Here the CDR3 reads CASSLPYPNEQFF. Here the CDR3 DNA reads TGTGCCAGCAGCTTACCCTATCCCAATGAGCAGTTCTTC.

This rearrangement joins TRBV28 to TRBJ1-5, with D unclear. With 6 bases removed from V and 0 bases from J, the gap between germline ends came to 12 bases. Germline lookup yields CDR1 MDHEN and CDR2 SYDVKM. The CDR3 length is 15 residues. CDR3 DNA: TGTGCCAGCAGGTCCGATCTTTATAGCAATCAGCCCCAGCATTTT. This codes for CASRSDLYSNQPQHF.

The chain couples TRBV11-2 to TRBJ2-7; D not resolved. Trimming left V 3 bases short and J 3 bases short, with 6 bases between. CDR3 size: 12 residues. Per the germline V gene, CDR1 is SGHAT and CDR2 is FQNNGV. Here the CDR3 reads CASSFSHYEQYF. Here the CDR3 DNA reads TGTGCCAGCAGCTTTTCTCACTACGAGCAGTACTTC.

The gene calls are TRBV7-2 and TRBJ1-2, with D hard to call. CDR1 and CDR2 (germline): SGHTA, FQGNSA. CDR3 size: 13 residues. Trimming took off 6 bases at V and 1 base at J, with 9 bases between the two ends. The CDR3, as DNA: TGTGCCAGCAGTCGGGGAGGTAACTATGGCTACACCTTC. As protein: CASSRGGNYGYTF. Variable domain in full (rest from reference TRBV7-2 and TRBJ1-2): GAGVSQSPSNKVTEKGKDVELRCDPISGHTALYWYRQSLGQGLEFLIYFQGNSAPDKSGLPSDRFSAERTGGSVSTLTIQRTQQEDSAVYLCASSRGGNYGYTFGSGTRLTVV.

The chain carries TRBV14 and TRBJ1-4; the match to TRBD1 covers 10 bases. Trimming took 7 bases from V and 7 from J; bases not matched to a gene: 6. This CDR3 comprises 14 residues. Germline CDR1 reads SGHDN; CDR2 reads FVKESK. The CDR3: CASMLGQGIEKLFF. Written as DNA, the CDR3 is TGTGCCAGCATGCTGGGACAGGGGATTGAAAAACTGTTTTTT.

The V and J genes are TRBV6-5 and TRBJ1-5; D is uncertain. The CDR3 consists of 14 residues. Germline V CDR1 and CDR2: MNHEY, SVGAGI. V gave up 7 bases and J gave up 2 bases, with 12 bases separating them. CDR3 loop: CASTTTGGNQPQHF. In DNA form, the CDR3 reads TGTGCCAGCACAACAACCGGAGGCAATCAGCCCCAGCATTTT.

The V call is TRBV30, the J call TRBJ1-2; D remains ambiguous. CDR1 GTSNPN and CDR2 SVGIG come from the germline V gene (reference sequence). The CDR3 has 13 amino acids. V was cut by 6 bases and J by 0 bases, with 11 bases left in between. CDR3 sequence: CACTTVANYGYTF. The CDR3 DNA reads as TGTGCCTGCACGACCGTAGCTAACTATGGCTACACCTTC. Together with reference TRBV30 and TRBJ1-2, the CDR3 gives the full variable domain: SQTIHQWPATLVQPVGSPLSLECTVEGTSNPNLYWYRQAAGRGLQLLFYSVGIGQISSEVPQNLSASRPQDRQFILSSKKLLLSDSGFYLCACTTVANYGYTFGSGTRLTVV.

This chain uses TRBV7-9 with TRBJ2-1; D is undetermined. CDR3 length equals 17 residues. Between the trimmed V and J ends, which lost 4 bases and 0 bases, there was a span of 16 bases. From germline, CDR1 is SEHNR and CDR2 FQNEAQ (reference sequence). The CDR3 region is CASSSTLNSRSYNEQFF. In DNA, the CDR3 is TGTGCCAGCAGCTCCACCCTCAACAGCCGCTCCTACAATGAGCAGTTCTTC.

The chain joins TRBV21-1 to TRBJ1-4. TRBV21-1 is tagged as a pseudogene. The length of the CDR3 is 13 residues. In DNA, the CDR3 is TGTGCCAGCAGCAAAGGCTCGAATGAAAAACTGTTTTTT. As protein: CASSKGSNEKLFF.

The chain combines TRBV7-8 with TRBJ2-7; 7 nucleotides agree with TRBD2. The CDR3 spans 17 residues. The junction had 10 bases not matched to a gene; V was cut back by 1 base and J by 1 base. From germline, CDR1 is SGHVS and CDR2 FQNEAQ. The CDR3 sequence is CASSLGVVASGSYEQYF. DNA of the CDR3: TGTGCCAGCAGCTTAGGCGTAGTTGCTAGCGGTTCCTACGAGCAGTACTTC.

V gene TRBV19 combines with J gene TRBJ2-1; tentative D call: TRBD2 (6 bases). Germline V gene lookup returns CDR1 LNHDA and CDR2 SQIVND (reference sequence). The CDR3 spans 15 residues. V lost 1 base to trimming and J lost 1 base, with 8 bases between them. CDR3 nucleotide sequence: TGTGCCAGTAGTATAGCGGGGGTTTCCTACAATGAGCAGTTCTTC. It encodes CASSIAGVSYNEQFF.

J is TRBJ1-5 and V is TRBV5-5; D is perhaps TRBD1 (6 bases). Germline CDR1 SGHKS, CDR2 YYEKEE (reference sequence). V gave up 3 bases and J gave up 0 bases, with 10 bases separating them. This CDR3 is 15 amino acids long. As DNA, the CDR3 is TGTGCCAGCAGCTCGGACAGTCTTAGCAATCAGCCCCAGCATTTT. This gives the protein CASSSDSLSNQPQHF.

V and J are TRBV28 and TRBJ1-4, with D perhaps matching TRBD1 (5 bases). With 5 bases removed from V and 6 bases from J, the gap between germline ends came to 16 bases. Per the germline V gene, CDR1 is MDHEN and CDR2 is SYDVKM. This CDR3 comprises 15 residues. In DNA form, the CDR3 reads TGTGCCAGCAGTGGGACCCCGGAGGCGTATGAAAAACTGTTTTTT. It translates to CASSGTPEAYEKLFF.

V is TRBV5-5 and J is TRBJ2-2; D ambiguous. V was cut by 2 bases and J by 5 bases, with 13 bases left in between. The CDR3 covers 15 residues. The V gene's germline CDR1 is SGHKS and CDR2 YYEKEE (reference sequence). The CDR3 spells CASSFSGSGTGELFF. The CDR3 DNA follows: TGTGCCAGCAGCTTCTCCGGGTCTGGGACCGGGGAGCTGTTTTTT.

This chain links TRBV18 with TRBJ2-7; 14 positions match TRBD2. The length of the CDR3 is 17 residues. From germline, CDR1 is KGHSH and CDR2 LQKENI. Trimming took 2 bases from V and 4 from J; bases not matched to a gene: 7. CDR3 nucleotides: TGTGCCAGCTCACCATACCGGGGGACTAGCGGGAGTTACGAGCAGTACTTC. Protein: CASSPYRGTSGSYEQYF. Based on the CDR3 plus reference TRBV18 and TRBJ2-7, the full variable domain is NAGVMQNPRHLVRRRGQEARLRCSPMKGHSHVYWYRQLPEEGLKFMVYLQKENIIDESGMPKERFSAEFPKEGPSILRIQQVVRGDSAAYFCASSPYRGTSGSYEQYFGPGTRLTVT.

This chain links TRBV7-9 with TRBJ2-7; a weak D match, TRBD1 (6 bases). Trimming took 5 bases from V and 4 from J, leaving 24 bases between them. This CDR3 has 17 amino acids. Germline assignment: CDR1 SEHNR and CDR2 FQNEAQ (reference sequence). The CDR3 sequence is CASSREDSGAAVYEQYF. CDR3 bases: TGTGCCAGCAGCAGAGAAGATTCAGGGGCGGCTGTATACGAGCAGTACTTC.

The V and J genes are TRBV19 and TRBJ2-7; 10 bases fit TRBD2. This CDR3 is built from 18 residues. V lost 4 bases and J lost 3; bases outside the gene matches: 15. Germline V gene sequence: CDR1 LNHDA, CDR2 SQIVND (reference sequence). Written as DNA, the CDR3 is TGTGCCAGTAGTAGACTGGGCCCCGGGACTAGCGTCTTCTACGAGCAGTACTTC. It specifies CASSRLGPGTSVFYEQYF.

The chain has TRBV5-1 and TRBJ1-1; tentative D call: TRBD1 (6 bases). The CDR3 extends over 14 amino acids. The germline V gene has CDR1 SGHRS and CDR2 YFSETQ. Deletions cut 0 bases from V and 8 bases from J, with 14 bases between. DNA of the CDR3: TGCGCCAGCAGCTTGGGTACAGGGAGAGCAGAAGCTTTCTTT. Protein product: CASSLGTGRAEAFF.

This clone has only one observation. The junction and the germline gene differ at one end; a read error may be behind it. J is TRBJ2-7 and V is TRBV5-6; TRBD2 is a possible D gene (6 bases). Germline CDR1 SGHDT, CDR2 YYEEEE. The CDR3 runs to 13 residues. In nucleotides, the CDR3 is TGTGCCAGCAGCTTTGGGGGGACCTACGGGCAGTACTTC. Its translation: CASSFGGTYGQYF.

This clone was detected only once. This rearrangement joins TRBV15 to TRBJ2-7; possibly TRBD2 for D (5 bases). The V end lost 1 base, the J end lost 6 bases, and 10 bases lay between the germline ends. Germline-derived CDR1 and CDR2 are LNHNV and YYDKDF (reference sequence). This CDR3 is built from 13 residues. The CDR3 DNA reads TGTGCCACCAGCAGAGGTCGGGGTGGCGAGCAGTACTTC. This sequence encodes CATSRGRGGEQYF.

The chain couples TRBV14 to TRBJ2-2; TRBD2 might be the D (6 bases). V dropped 5 bases and J dropped 5 bases, with 12 bases sitting between them. Germline CDR1 is SGHDN and CDR2 is FVKESK. There are 14 residues in the CDR3. The CDR3 protein is CASSTREWTGELFF. The DNA of the CDR3 is TGTGCCAGCAGCACACGGGAGTGGACCGGGGAGCTGTTTTTT.

The CDR3, as DNA: TGCGCCAGCAGCCAAGATGGGGGATTGGCCAAAAACATTCAGTACTTC. This translates into CASSQDGGLAKNIQYF. The V call is TRBV4-3, the J call TRBJ2-4; the D call may be TRBD1 or TRBD2 (5 bases each). The CDR3 covers 16 residues. Germline assignment: CDR1 LGHNA and CDR2 YSLEER. V was trimmed by 0 bases and J by 1 base, leaving 10 bases between them.

The V gene is TRBV5-1, the J gene TRBJ2-3; either TRBD1 or TRBD2 may supply D (5 bases each). This CDR3 comprises 13 residues. The germline CDR1 and CDR2 sequences are SGHRS and YFSETQ. V was shortened by 4 bases and J by 2 bases, with 8 bases between the two germline ends. The CDR3 sequence: CASSRGVTDTQYF. The CDR3 bases are TGCGCCAGCAGCCGAGGGGTCACAGATACGCAGTATTTT.

The chain carries TRBV9 and TRBJ2-3; the match to TRBD2 covers 9 bases. Germline CDR1 reads SGDLS; CDR2 reads YYNGEE. The CDR3 is 20 amino acids. V was clipped by 2 bases and J by 0 bases; unmatched bases: 16. The CDR3 coding sequence is TGTGCCAGCAGCGTCTCCACACCCGTGGCGGGAGGGGGGAGCACAGATACGCAGTATTTT. Translated: CASSVSTPVAGGGSTDTQYF.